Listed below are T cell receptor beta chains from one sample, sequenced in a study of blood T cell repertoires in COVID-19. Assay: immunoSEQ multiplex PCR; the TCRdb copy retains only in-frame clones and omits some. Of 140,000 to 150,000 clones listed, 78% were seen once; the top ten hold about 6%. Specimen: PBMCs or T cells enriched from blood (not recorded which). These receptor sequences come from a woman aged 45 to 65 who had recovered from COVID-19. CDR3s include the opening cysteine and the closing phenylalanine or tryptophan. A D gene is named only where the DNA matches it firmly. Size is omitted from some rows. Given values are once, few, many or a class for expanded clones.

TRBV10-3	TRBJ2-5	NA	TRBD2	17	CAISESAGGGALETQYF	TGTGCCATCAGTGAGTCAGCGGGCGGGGGGGCTTTGGAGACCCAGTACTTC
TRBV28	TRBJ1-2	few	TRBD1	14	CASRSEGAGRGYTF	TGTGCCAGCAGGTCTGAGGGGGCGGGTAGGGGCTACACCTTC
TRBV4-2	TRBJ2-7	many	NA	15	CASSQEMDSSYEQYF	TGTGCCAGCAGCCAAGAGATGGACAGCTCTTACGAGCAGTACTTC
TRBV5-5	TRBJ1-4	NA	TRBD1	15	CASSSLRDRGEKLFF	TGTGCCAGCAGCTCCCTCCGGGACAGGGGCGAAAAACTGTTTTTT
TRBV5-1	TRBJ1-4	NA	NA	15	CASSLAGFSNEKLFF	TGCGCCAGCAGCTTGGCAGGGTTCTCTAATGAAAAACTGTTTTTT
TRBV4-1	TRBJ1-2	NA	NA	15	CASSQESQDNYGYTF	TGCGCCAGCAGCCAAGAGTCCCAGGATAACTATGGCTACACCTTC
TRBV5-1	TRBJ2-3	NA	NA	13	CASSLEFQNTQYF	TGCGCCAGCAGCTTGGAATTTCAGAATACGCAGTATTTT
TRBV24-1	TRBJ2-1	NA	TRBD1	15	CATSEPGQGRNEQFF	TGTGCCACCAGTGAGCCGGGACAGGGTCGCAATGAGCAGTTCTTC
TRBV5-6	TRBJ2-5	NA	NA	14	CASSLLGREETQYF	TGTGCCAGCAGCCTCCTGGGGCGCGAAGAGACCCAGTACTTC
TRBV6-5	TRBJ2-5	NA	TRBD1	16	CASSYGTGGAGETQYF	TGTGCCAGCAGTTACGGGACAGGGGGCGCGGGGGAGACCCAGTACTTC
TRBV11-2	TRBJ2-5	NA	TRBD2	14	CASSRGLVSETQYF	TGTGCCAGCAGTCGAGGACTAGTGTCGGAGACCCAGTACTTC
TRBV4-1	TRBJ1-1	NA	TRBD1	16	CASSQEGGRVSTEAFF	TGCGCCAGCAGCCAAGAAGGGGGCAGGGTCAGCACTGAAGCTTTCTTT